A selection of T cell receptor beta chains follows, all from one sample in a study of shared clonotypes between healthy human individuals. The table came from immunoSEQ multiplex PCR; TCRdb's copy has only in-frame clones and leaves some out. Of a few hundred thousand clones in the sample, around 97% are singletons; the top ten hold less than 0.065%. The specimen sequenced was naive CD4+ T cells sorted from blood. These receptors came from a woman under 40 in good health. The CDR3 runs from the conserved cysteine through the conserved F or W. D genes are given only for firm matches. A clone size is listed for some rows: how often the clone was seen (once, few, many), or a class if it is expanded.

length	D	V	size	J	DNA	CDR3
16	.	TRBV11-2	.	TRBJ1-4	TGTGCCAGCAGCCCGTATTGGCAGGGCACGGGTGAAAAACTGTTTTTT	CASSPYWQGTGEKLFF
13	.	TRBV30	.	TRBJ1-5	TGTGCCTGGAGTGGCCAGGGCAATCAGCCCCAGCATTTT	CAWSGQGNQPQHF
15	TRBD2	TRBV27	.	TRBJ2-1	TGTGCCAGCAGTCCTAGCGGGGTTTCCTACAATGAGCAGTTCTTC	CASSPSGVSYNEQFF
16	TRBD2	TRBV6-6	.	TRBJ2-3	TGTGCCAGCAGTTACGGACTAGCGGGAGTTGCAGATACGCAGTATTTT	CASSYGLAGVADTQYF
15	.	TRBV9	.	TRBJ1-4	TGTGCCAGCAGCGTCGATACGGGGTCAAATGAAAAACTGTTTTTT	CASSVDTGSNEKLFF
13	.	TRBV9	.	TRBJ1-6	TGTGCCAGCAGCCAACAACACAATTCACCCCTCCACTTT	CASSQQHNSPLHF
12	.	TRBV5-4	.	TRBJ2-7	TGTGCCAGCAGCTGGGGTAGTAACGAGCAGTACTTC	CASSWGSNEQYF
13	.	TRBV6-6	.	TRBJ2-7	TGTGCCAGCAGCCAGGACAGTGGTTACGAGCAGTACTTC	CASSQDSGYEQYF
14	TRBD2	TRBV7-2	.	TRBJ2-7	TGTGCCAGCAGCTCCTTAGCGGGAGCGGGTGAGCAGTACTTC	CASSSLAGAGEQYF
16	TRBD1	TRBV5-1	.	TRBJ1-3	TGCGCCAGCAGCAGGGCCGGGACAGGGGAAGGAAACACCATATATTTT	CASSRAGTGEGNTIYF
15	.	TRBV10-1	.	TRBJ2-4	TGCGCCAGCAGTGAGGCACTAGTTATCCTTTGCATTCAGTACTTC	CASSEALVILCIQYF
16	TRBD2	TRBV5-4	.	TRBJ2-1	TGTGCCAGCAGCTCCGGCGGGAGGAGCTCCTACAATGAGCAGTTCTTC	CASSSGGRSSYNEQFF
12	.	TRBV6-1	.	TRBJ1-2	TGTGCCAGCAGTACACATATGTCGGGCTACACCTTC	CASSTHMSGYTF
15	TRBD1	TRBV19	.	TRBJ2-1	TGTGCCAGTAGGGTAGACAGGGGATCCTACAATGAGCAGTTCTTC	CASRVDRGSYNEQFF
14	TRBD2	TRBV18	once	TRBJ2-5	TGTGCCAGCTCACCCGGACTAGGTGGCGAGACCCAGTACTTC	CASSPGLGGETQYF
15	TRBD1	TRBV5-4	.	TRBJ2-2	TGTGCCAGCAGCTTTTTTTCAGGGGGATCCGGGGAGCTGTTTTTT	CASSFFSGGSGELFF
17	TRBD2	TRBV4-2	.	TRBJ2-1	TGTGCCAGCAGACGTGGGGCGGGAGAGAGCTCCTACAATGAGCAGTTCTTC	CASRRGAGESSYNEQFF
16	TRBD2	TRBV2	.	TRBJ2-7	TGTGCCAGCCTAGCCCAGCCCGCGGGAGACCCCTACGAGCAGTACTTC	CASLAQPAGDPYEQYF
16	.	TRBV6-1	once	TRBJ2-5	TGTGCCAGCAGTGAAGCCAATCGGGCCTTGGGGGAGACCCAGTACTTC	CASSEANRALGETQYF
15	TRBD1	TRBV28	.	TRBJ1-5	TGTGCCAGCACCGAGGCACAGGGGGCAAATCAGCCCCAGCATTTT	CASTEAQGANQPQHF
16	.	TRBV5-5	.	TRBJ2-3	TGTGCCAGCAGTCATGACTTTATAGCGGGCACAGATACGCAGTATTTT	CASSHDFIAGTDTQYF
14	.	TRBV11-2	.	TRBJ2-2	TGTGCCAGCAGCTTTGGCAGGGTCACCGGGGAGCTGTTTTTT	CASSFGRVTGELFF
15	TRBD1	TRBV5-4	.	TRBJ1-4	TGTGCCAGCAGACAGGGGACTGCCCTTAATGAAAAACTGTTTTTT	CASRQGTALNEKLFF
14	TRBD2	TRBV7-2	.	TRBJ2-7	TGTGCCAGCAGCCGACTAGCGGGGAACTACGAGCAGTACTTC	CASSRLAGNYEQYF
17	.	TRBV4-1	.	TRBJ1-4	TGCGCCAGCAGCCAAGAAGGAGGTACGAAGGGCTACGAAAAACTGTTTTTT	CASSQEGGTKGYEKLFF
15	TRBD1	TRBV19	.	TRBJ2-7	TGTGCCAGTAGTAGCACCGGGACAGGGGAGTACGAGCAGTACTTC	CASSSTGTGEYEQYF
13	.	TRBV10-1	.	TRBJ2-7	TGCGCCAGCACACCCCTGATGGGATCCGAGCAGTACTTC	CASTPLMGSEQYF
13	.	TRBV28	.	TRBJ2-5	TGTGCCATACAGGGAGGTGTGGCAGAGACCCAGTACTTC	CAIQGGVAETQYF
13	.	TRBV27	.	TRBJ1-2	TGTGCCAGCAGTTTAGGCCAGGGAGGGGGCTACACCTTC	CASSLGQGGGYTF
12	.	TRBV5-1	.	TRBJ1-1	TGCGCCAGCAGCTTTGGTGGTACTGAAGCTTTCTTT	CASSFGGTEAFF
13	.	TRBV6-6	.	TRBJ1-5	TGTGCCAGCAAGTCGATGCACAATCAGCCCCAGCATTTT	CASKSMHNQPQHF
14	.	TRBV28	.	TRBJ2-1	TGTGCCAGCAGTCAGGGTTGGTCCTACAATGAGCAGTTCTTC	CASSQGWSYNEQFF
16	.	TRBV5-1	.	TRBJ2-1	TGCGCCAGCAGCTTTAGGGGACGGACTACGGTGATTGAGCAGTTCTTC	CASSFRGRTTVIEQFF
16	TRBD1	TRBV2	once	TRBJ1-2	TGTGCCAGCAGTACGGTTAGGACAGGGGGGAACTATGGCTACACCTTC	CASSTVRTGGNYGYTF
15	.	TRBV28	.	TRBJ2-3	TGTGCCACCGCCTCTCGGGGGCAAGGCACAGATACGCAGTATTTT	CATASRGQGTDTQYF
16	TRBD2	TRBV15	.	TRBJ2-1	TGTGCCACCAGCGCCCCTAGCGGCAGCTCCTACAATGAGCAGTTCTTC	CATSAPSGSSYNEQFF
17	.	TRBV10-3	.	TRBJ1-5	TGTGCCATCAGTGAGTCCGCAGGAGGAGGGAGCAATCAGCCCCAGCATTTT	CAISESAGGGSNQPQHF
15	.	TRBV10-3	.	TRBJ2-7	TGTGCCATCAGTGACCAGGCAGCAGGGAGCTACGAGCAGTACTTC	CAISDQAAGSYEQYF
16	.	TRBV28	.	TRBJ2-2	TGTGCCAGCAGCTCGAGCTCCGGGCCTAACACCGGGGAGCTGTTTTTT	CASSSSSGPNTGELFF
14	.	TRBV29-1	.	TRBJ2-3	TGCAGCGCCAGTGCGGGAAGGCTAAGAGATACGCAGTATTTT	CSASAGRLRDTQYF
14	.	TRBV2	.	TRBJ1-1	TGTGCCAGCAGGGAAGGACAGCTGAACACTGAAGCTTTCTTT	CASREGQLNTEAFF
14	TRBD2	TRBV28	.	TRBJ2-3	TGTGCCAGCAGCCCGGTAGCGGGAGCAGATACGCAGTATTTT	CASSPVAGADTQYF
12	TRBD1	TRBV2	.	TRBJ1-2	TGTGCCAGCAGTGAACAGGGGGACGGCTACACCTTC	CASSEQGDGYTF
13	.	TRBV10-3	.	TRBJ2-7	TGTGCCATTGAACCGGCAGGTACCTACGAGCAGTACTTC	CAIEPAGTYEQYF
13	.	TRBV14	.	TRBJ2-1	TGTGCCAGCAGCCAGACAGGTTACAATGAGCAGTTCTTC	CASSQTGYNEQFF
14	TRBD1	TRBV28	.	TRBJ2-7	TGTGCCAGCAGTTTAAGGGACAGGGGTTACGAGCAGTACTTC	CASSLRDRGYEQYF
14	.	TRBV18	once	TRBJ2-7	TGTGCCAGCTCACCAATAGGACTGGATTACGAGCAGTACTTC	CASSPIGLDYEQYF
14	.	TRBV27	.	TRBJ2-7	TGTGCCAGCAGGGACTTCCTTAGATCCCGCGAGCAGTACTTC	CASRDFLRSREQYF
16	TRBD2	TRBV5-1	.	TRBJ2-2	TGCGCCAGCAGCCGCAAGCGGGATTCTCAATCCGGGGAGCTGTTTTTT	CASSRKRDSQSGELFF
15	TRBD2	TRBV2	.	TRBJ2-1	TGTGCCAGCCGAACGGGTAGCGGGAGAAGAAGCGAGCAGTTCTTC	CASRTGSGRRSEQFF
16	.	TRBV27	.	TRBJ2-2	TGTGCCAGCAGTCACACGGGAGCGGTGAACACCGGGGAGCTGTTTTTT	CASSHTGAVNTGELFF